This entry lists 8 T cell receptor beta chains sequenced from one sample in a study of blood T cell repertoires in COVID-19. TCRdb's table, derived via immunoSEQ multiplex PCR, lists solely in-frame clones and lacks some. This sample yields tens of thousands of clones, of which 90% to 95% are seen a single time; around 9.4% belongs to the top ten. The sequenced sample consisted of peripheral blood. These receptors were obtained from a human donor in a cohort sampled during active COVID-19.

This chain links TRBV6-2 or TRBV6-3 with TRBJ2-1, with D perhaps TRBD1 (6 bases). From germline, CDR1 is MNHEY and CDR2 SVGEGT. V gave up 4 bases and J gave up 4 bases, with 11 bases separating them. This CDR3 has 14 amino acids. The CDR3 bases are TGTGCCAGCAGTTTCCGGACAGCTTACAATGAGCAGTTCTTC. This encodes CASSFRTAYNEQFF.

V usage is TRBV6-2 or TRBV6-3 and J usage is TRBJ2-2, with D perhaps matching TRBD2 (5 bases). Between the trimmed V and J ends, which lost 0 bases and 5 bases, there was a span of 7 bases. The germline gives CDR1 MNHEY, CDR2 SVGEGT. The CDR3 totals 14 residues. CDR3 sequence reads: CASSYSRRTGELFF. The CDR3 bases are TGTGCCAGCAGTTACTCAAGGAGGACCGGGGAGCTGTTTTTT.

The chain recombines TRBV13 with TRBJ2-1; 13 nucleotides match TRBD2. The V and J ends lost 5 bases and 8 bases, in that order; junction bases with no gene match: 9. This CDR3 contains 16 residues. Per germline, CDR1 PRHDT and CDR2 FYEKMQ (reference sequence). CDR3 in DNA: TGTGCCAGCAGCCGCGGGGGGACTAGCGGGACCCATGAGCAGTTCTTC. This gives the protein CASSRGGTSGTHEQFF. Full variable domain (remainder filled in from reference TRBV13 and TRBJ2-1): AAGVIQSPRHLIKEKRETATLKCYPIPRHDTVYWYQQGPGQDPQFLISFYEKMQSDKGSIPDRFSAQQFSDYHSELNMSSLELGDSALYFCASSRGGTSGTHEQFFGPGTRLTVL.

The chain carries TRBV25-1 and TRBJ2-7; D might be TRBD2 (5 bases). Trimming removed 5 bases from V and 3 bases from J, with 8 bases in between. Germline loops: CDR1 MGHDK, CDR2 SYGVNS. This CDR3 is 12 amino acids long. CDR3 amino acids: CASSRGHYEQYF. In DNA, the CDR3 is TGTGCCAGCAGTCGCGGGCACTACGAGCAGTACTTC.

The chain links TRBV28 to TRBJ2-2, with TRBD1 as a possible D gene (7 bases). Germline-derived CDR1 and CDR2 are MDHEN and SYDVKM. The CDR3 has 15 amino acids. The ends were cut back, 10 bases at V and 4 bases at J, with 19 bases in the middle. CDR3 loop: CATAGYRGSTGELFF. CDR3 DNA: TGTGCCACCGCGGGGTACAGGGGCAGCACCGGGGAGCTGTTTTTT.

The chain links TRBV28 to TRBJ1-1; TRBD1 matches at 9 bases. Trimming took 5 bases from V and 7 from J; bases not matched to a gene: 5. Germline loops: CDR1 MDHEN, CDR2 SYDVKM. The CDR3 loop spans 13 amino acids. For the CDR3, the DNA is TGTGCCAGCAGTCGACAGGGGGGAGTTGAAGCTTTCTTT. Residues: CASSRQGGVEAFF.

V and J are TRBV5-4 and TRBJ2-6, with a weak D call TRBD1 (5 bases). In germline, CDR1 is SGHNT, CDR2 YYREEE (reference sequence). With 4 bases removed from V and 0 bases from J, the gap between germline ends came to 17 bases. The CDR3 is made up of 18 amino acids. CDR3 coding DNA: TGTGCCAGCAGCCACCCCCGGAGACAGCTCTCTGGGGCCAACGTCCTGACTTTC. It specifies CASSHPRRQLSGANVLTF.

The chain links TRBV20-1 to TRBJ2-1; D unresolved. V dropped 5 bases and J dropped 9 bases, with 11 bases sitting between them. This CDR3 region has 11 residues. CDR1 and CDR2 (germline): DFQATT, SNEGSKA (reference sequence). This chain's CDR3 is CSAELSGEQFF. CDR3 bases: TGCAGTGCTGAACTAAGTGGTGAGCAGTTCTTC.